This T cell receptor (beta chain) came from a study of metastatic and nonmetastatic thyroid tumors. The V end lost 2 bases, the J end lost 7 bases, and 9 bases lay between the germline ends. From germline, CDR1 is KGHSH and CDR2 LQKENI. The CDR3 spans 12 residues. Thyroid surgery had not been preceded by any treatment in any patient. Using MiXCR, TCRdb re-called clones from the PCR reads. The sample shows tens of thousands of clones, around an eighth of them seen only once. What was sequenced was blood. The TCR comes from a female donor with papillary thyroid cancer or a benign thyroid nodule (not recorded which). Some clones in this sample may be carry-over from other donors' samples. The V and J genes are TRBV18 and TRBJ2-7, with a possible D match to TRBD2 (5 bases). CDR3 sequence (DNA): TGTGCCAGCTCACCATGGCGAGGGGAGCAGTACTTC. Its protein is CASSPWRGEQYF.